Reported below is one TCR beta chain. Its antigen is not known. One end of the junction varies from germline; a read error may be responsible. These data are taken from a study of T cells in localized non-small cell lung cancer. Germline-derived CDR1 and CDR2 are SQVTM and ANQGSEA. The CDR3 is made up of 14 amino acids. Study-wide results and limits: Uninvolved nearby lung showed the greatest T cell clonality, exceeding that found in tumor. Median approximately 58 top-100 tumor clones were shared with paired adjacent lung. Elevated circulating T cell density in blood was associated with longer overall survival. Heterogeneity is still possible, as just one tumor region was sequenced.

Repertoires were generated with immunoSEQ multiplex PCR, while TCRdb's copy carries only in-frame clones and drops some. The table shows 65,000 to 80,000 clones, with roughly 83% occurring only once. The chain couples TRBV29-1 to TRBJ2-1; D possibly corresponds to TRBD2 (5 bases). This receptor was identified in a female donor older than 55 with stage I lung adenocarcinoma. The sample was peripheral blood, taken before any cancer treatment. CDR3 sequence reads: CSIDFLAGYNEQFF. In nucleotides, the CDR3 is TGCAGCATTGACTTTCTAGCAGGCTACAATGAGCAGTTCTTC.